Listed below are T cell receptor beta chains from one sample, sequenced in a study of cytomegalovirus exposure and HLA in healthy donors. Sequenced by immunoSEQ multiplex PCR; TCRdb stores in-frame clones only, minus some. This sample has around 200,000 clones, with 83% found just once. What was sequenced was PBMCs. Every receptor here comes from a man between 50 and 59 years old in good health and CMV-seronegative. Each CDR3 is given with its conserved first and last residue. The D gene is left open where the match is weak. A row's size may be missing; if present it is once, few, many or a size class.

d_call j_call v_call clone_size cdr3_nt cdr3_aa
TRBD1 TRBJ1-2 TRBV19 . TGTGCCAGTAGTCCTCAACCGGGACAGCTTAACTATGGCTACACCTTC CASSPQPGQLNYGYTF
. TRBJ2-1 TRBV7-9 . TGTGCCAGCAGCTCCTCCGGGAGCCAATACAATGAGCAGTTCTTC CASSSSGSQYNEQFF
TRBD1 TRBJ1-1 TRBV4-1 . TGCGCCAGCAGAACTATACAGGGGGCTTTGAAAGCTTTCTTT CASRTIQGALKAFF
. TRBJ2-5 TRBV7-3 . TGTGCCAGCAGCTCCCTCGGACTATCCGAAGAGACCCAGTACTTC CASSSLGLSEETQYF
. TRBJ2-7 TRBV7-6 . TGTGCCAGCAGCTTAGAGGTAGCCTCACCCGCCTACGAGCAGTACTTC CASSLEVASPAYEQYF
. TRBJ2-7 TRBV1 . TGCACCAGCAGCCAAGGGACTAGCGGGGTAAGGACCTCCTACGAGCAGTACTTC CTSSQGTSGVRTSYEQYF
. TRBJ2-1 TRBV7-9 . TGTGCCAGCAGCCCCGGACACGTGGGTGAGCAGTTCTTC CASSPGHVGEQFF
. TRBJ1-6 TRBV28 . TGTGCCAGCCTAAGAGACAGTTTTTCACCCCTCCACTTT CASLRDSFSPLHF
TRBD2 TRBJ2-3 TRBV7-2 . TGTGCCAGCAGCTTATTGCGTCTAGCGGGGGGGCGAACAGATACGCAGTATTTT CASSLLRLAGGRTDTQYF
. TRBJ1-6 TRBV5-6 . TGTGCCAGCAGCTTGGTTGGGGGGGTGCATAATTCACCCCTCCACTTT CASSLVGGVHNSPLHF
TRBD2 TRBJ2-7 TRBV28 . TGTGCCATCTTGGCGGGAGGGCCGCAGTCCGAGCAGTACTTC CAILAGGPQSEQYF
. TRBJ2-7 TRBV2 . TGTGCCAGCAGTGTGGGGTCCGGGGGGCAGTACTTC CASSVGSGGQYF
TRBD1 TRBJ2-7 TRBV11-3 . TGTGCCAGCAGCTTAGACCAGACAGGGGCGAACGAGCAGTACTTC CASSLDQTGANEQYF
TRBD1 TRBJ1-1 TRBV4-2 few TGTGCCAGCAGCCGGACAGGCCTCTCGAGCGCTGAAGCTTTCTTT CASSRTGLSSAEAFF
. TRBJ2-3 TRBV18 . TGTGCCAGCTCACAACCTGCGGATACGCAGTATTTT CASSQPADTQYF
TRBD2 TRBJ2-7 TRBV27 . TGTGCCAGCAGTTTATCTGGGGACGGACTAGTCTTGAGGCAGTACTTC CASSLSGDGLVLRQYF
. TRBJ2-7 TRBV5-6 . TGTGCCAGCAGCGCCGGTACCGACGAGCAGTACTTC CASSAGTDEQYF
TRBD2 TRBJ2-7 TRBV27 . TGTGCCAGCAGCCTCCGGACTAGAGCGTACGAGCAGTACTTC CASSLRTRAYEQYF
TRBD2 TRBJ2-3 TRBV6-6 . TGTGCCAGCCAAGACAGCGGTATCGGGGGGGATACCCAGTATTTT CASQDSGIGGDTQYF
TRBD1 TRBJ2-7 TRBV11-1 . TGTGCCAGCAGCTTAAACGGCAGGGGGTACGAGCAGTACTTC CASSLNGRGYEQYF
. TRBJ2-3 TRBV5-8 . TGTGCCAGCAGCTTGGGCCCGGGCACAGATACGCAGTATTTT CASSLGPGTDTQYF
. TRBJ1-5 TRBV19 . TGTGCCAGTAGTATTGCGGGCAATCAGCCCCAGCATTTT CASSIAGNQPQHF
TRBD2 TRBJ2-5 TRBV2 . TGTGCCAGCAGACCTACTAGCGGGAGGGCCGGGACCCAGTACTTC CASRPTSGRAGTQYF
TRBD2 TRBJ2-2 TRBV27 . TGTGCCAGCAGTCCCCGAGGGACTAGCGGGAGGGTTATCACCGGGGAGCTGTTTTTT CASSPRGTSGRVITGELFF
. TRBJ2-2 TRBV7-8 . TGTGCCAGCAGCCGTTACACCGGGGAGCTGTTTTTT CASSRYTGELFF
. TRBJ2-6 TRBV4-1 few TGCGCCAGCAGCCTCGGCTCTGGGGCCAACGTCCTGACTTTC CASSLGSGANVLTF
. TRBJ2-3 TRBV15 . TGTGCCACCAGCAGAGGATCCCTCCGGGACTCAAGGTCCCACACAGATACGCAGTATTTT CATSRGSLRDSRSHTDTQYF
TRBD1 TRBJ2-7 TRBV14 . TGTGCCAGCAGCCAGGGACAGGGTTTCTACGAGCAGTACTTC CASSQGQGFYEQYF
TRBD1 TRBJ1-1 TRBV4-1 few TGCGCCAGCAGCCAAGGCAAGACAGGGGGGTTGGTCACTGAAGCTTTCTTT CASSQGKTGGLVTEAFF
TRBD2 TRBJ2-5 TRBV7-2 . TGTGCCAGCAGCCCCAACCGGCCGGGAGGAGAGACCCAGTACTTC CASSPNRPGGETQYF
. TRBJ2-6 TRBV5-4 few TGTGCCAGCAGCATCGGTTCGGGAACCTCTGGGGCCAACGTCCTGACTTTC CASSIGSGTSGANVLTF
TRBD2 TRBJ2-7 TRBV28 . TGTGCCAGCAGTTTACTAGCGGGGGGGAGCTCCTACGAGCAGTACTTC CASSLLAGGSSYEQYF
. TRBJ2-7 TRBV11-2 . TGTGCCAGCAGCTTAGGACAGGTGAGGGAGCAGTACTTC CASSLGQVREQYF
. TRBJ2-7 TRBV7-9 . TGTTCCAGCAGCTTAGGGGCTACGACCTACGAGCAGTACTTC CSSSLGATTYEQYF
. TRBJ2-7 TRBV28 once TGTGCCAGCAGTTTAAACCGGTGGGCAGGTATTTCGAGCTCCTACGAGCAGTACTTC CASSLNRWAGISSSYEQYF
TRBD1 TRBJ2-3 TRBV7-6 . TGTGCCAGCAGCTTAGTCGGGACAGAGTTACCAGATACGCAGTATTTT CASSLVGTELPDTQYF
. TRBJ2-5 TRBV9 . TGTGCCAGCAGCGTAGTCCCGGACTCGGGGGAGCAGTACTTC CASSVVPDSGEQYF
. TRBJ2-3 TRBV4-1 . TGCGCCAGCAGCTACTTCGGGGATACGCAGTATTTT CASSYFGDTQYF
TRBD1 TRBJ2-1 TRBV28 . TGTGCCAGCAGTAAGGACAGGGGGCCCTACAATGAGCAGTTCTTC CASSKDRGPYNEQFF
. TRBJ2-7 TRBV28 . TGTGCCGGCGCTCCAGGCAGGGGCTACGAGCAGTACTTC CAGAPGRGYEQYF
TRBD2 TRBJ2-1 TRBV7-9 . TGTGCCAGCGGAAACCCCCGAGGGCCGACTAGCGGGCGGAATGAGCAGTTCTTC CASGNPRGPTSGRNEQFF
TRBD1 TRBJ2-7 TRBV6-5 . TGTGCCAGCAGTTACAGTACAGGGGGGCTCAGCTACGAGCAGTACTTC CASSYSTGGLSYEQYF
. TRBJ1-1 TRBV19 . TGTGCCAGTAGTATCCAGGGACTGGTTCGGAGGACTGAAGCTTTCTTT CASSIQGLVRRTEAFF
TRBD2 TRBJ2-1 TRBV5-1 . TGCGCTAGCAGCTGGACTAGCGGGGGTATTTACAATGAGCAGTTCTTC CASSWTSGGIYNEQFF
. TRBJ2-1 TRBV19 . TGTGCCAGTAGTGCCTCCTACCCTAGAAATGAGCAGTTCTTC CASSASYPRNEQFF
. TRBJ2-1 TRBV5-6 . TGTGCCAGCAGCGCTTGGGAGGTCTCCTACAATGAGCAGTTCTTC CASSAWEVSYNEQFF
. TRBJ1-3 TRBV6-1 . TGTGCCAGCAGGCGGTTTACCCCCATGGGAAACACCATATATTTT CASRRFTPMGNTIYF
. TRBJ1-2 TRBV19 . TGTGCCAGTAGTATGGGCAGGGCAGATGGCTACACCTTC CASSMGRADGYTF
. TRBJ2-7 TRBV19 few TGTGCCAGTAGTATACAGGGGGGTTCCTACGAGCAGTACTTC CASSIQGGSYEQYF
TRBD1 TRBJ2-2 TRBV19 . TGTGCCAGCAGAAGGGGGGACAGGGGGCGTCAAGTAAACACCGGGGAGCTGTTTTTT CASRRGDRGRQVNTGELFF
TRBD1 TRBJ1-2 TRBV7-2 . TGTGCCAGCAGCTTACCGGGACAGCTAAACTATGGCTACACCTTC CASSLPGQLNYGYTF
TRBD2 TRBJ2-3 TRBV18 . TGTGCCAGCTCACCAATCCGCGGGGGGGCCCAAGATACGCAGTATTTT CASSPIRGGAQDTQYF
TRBD1 TRBJ1-3 TRBV9 . TGTGCCAGCAGCGCAGGTGTTAACAGGGGCGCCGGAAACACCATATATTTT CASSAGVNRGAGNTIYF
. TRBJ2-7 TRBV7-2 . TGTGCCAGCAGCCCGAACAGGGCCGAGCAGTACTTC CASSPNRAEQYF
. TRBJ1-2 TRBV11-2 . TGTGCCAGCAGCTTAGATCGATCAGGAGGCTACACCTTC CASSLDRSGGYTF
. TRBJ2-1 TRBV19 . TGTGCCAGTAGTATGTCAGAGACAAGGAATTACAATGAGCAGTTCTTC CASSMSETRNYNEQFF
TRBD2 TRBJ2-7 TRBV7-9 . TGTGCCAGCAGCGAAGTCCGGGGGGGCGGGTACGAGCAGTACTTC CASSEVRGGGYEQYF